The next 24 T cell receptor beta chains were all read from a single sample in a study of blood T cell repertoires in COVID-19. Profiled with immunoSEQ multiplex PCR; TCRdb holds only in-frame clones, not every one. The profile shows about 190,000 clones, 83% of them singletons. What was sequenced was peripheral blood. Receptors were obtained from a man aged 50-60 years with active or convalescent COVID-19.

The chain has TRBV30 and TRBJ2-5; D is possibly TRBD2 (6 bases). Between the trimmed V and J ends, which lost 0 bases and 9 bases, there was a span of 17 bases. The CDR3 consists of 14 residues. The germline V gene encodes CDR1 GTSNPN and CDR2 SVGIG (reference sequence). CDR3 residues: CAWSVDPIGGAQYF. Written as DNA, the CDR3 is TGTGCCTGGAGTGTAGACCCTATTGGAGGGGCCCAGTACTTC.

V is TRBV18 and J is TRBJ2-7, with D unclear. With 2 bases removed from V and 4 bases from J, the gap between germline ends came to 9 bases. The germline CDR1 and CDR2 sequences are KGHSH and LQKENI. The CDR3 covers 13 residues. CDR3 amino acids: CASSPRQVYEQYF. CDR3 nucleotides: TGTGCCAGCTCACCAAGGCAGGTTTACGAGCAGTACTTC.

The V call is TRBV6-5, the J call TRBJ2-7, with D maybe TRBD2 (5 bases). The CDR3 extends over 14 amino acids. V was shortened by 0 bases and J by 6 bases, with 12 bases between the two germline ends. Germline values: CDR1 MNHEY, CDR2 SVGAGI. For the CDR3, the DNA is TGTGCCAGCAGTTACTCGAGGGAGCAGCTCGAGCAGTACTTC. This encodes CASSYSREQLEQYF.

The chain joins TRBV12-3 or TRBV12-4 to TRBJ2-3; D gene unclear. The length of the CDR3 is 13 residues. Between the trimmed V and J ends, which lost 8 bases and 0 bases, there was a span of 9 bases. The CDR3 DNA follows: TGTGCCAGCCGTGTCCGTAGCACAGATACGCAGTATTTT. Residues: CASRVRSTDTQYF.

The rearrangement uses TRBV11-2 and TRBJ2-5; a weak D match, TRBD2 (6 bases). Germline values: CDR1 SGHAT, CDR2 FQNNGV. The CDR3 is 18 amino acids. Trimming pared 6 bases from V and 5 bases from J, leaving 28 bases between. In DNA form, the CDR3 reads TGTGCCAGCAGTCGCCGGGAGACACTTTTCTCTCTTAAGGAGACCCAGTACTTC. It yields the protein CASSRRETLFSLKETQYF.

The CDR3 bases are TGTGCCAGCATATACGAGGGTGGAGGCTACACCTTC. Residues: CASIYEGGGYTF. The gene calls are TRBV25-1 and TRBJ1-2; D unresolved. The CDR3 loop spans 12 amino acids. With 7 bases removed from V and 8 bases from J, the gap between germline ends came to 14 bases. Germline CDR1 is MGHDK and CDR2 is SYGVNS.

This clone was detected once. This sequence joins TRBV27 and TRBJ2-3, with 8 nucleotides matching TRBD2. Germline CDR1 and CDR2: MNHEY and SMNVEV (reference sequence). The CDR3 runs 16 residues. Trimming cost V 7 bases and J 2 bases; bases outside gene matches: 11. The CDR3 sequence: CASMRWSGGLTDTQYF. CDR3 bases: TGTGCCAGCATGCGATGGAGCGGGGGACTCACAGATACGCAGTATTTT.

The chain recombines TRBV12-5 with TRBJ2-7, with 9 bases lining up with TRBD1. This CDR3 has 15 amino acids. The germline gives CDR1 LGHNT, CDR2 FRNRAP. Trimming removed 3 bases from V and 2 bases from J; junction bases left unmatched: 5. CDR3 amino acids: CASGLPRDRAYEQYF. The CDR3 DNA follows: TGTGCTAGTGGTTTACCCCGGGACAGGGCCTACGAGCAGTACTTC.

This clone has more than one count but fewer than ten. The V call is TRBV5-1, the J call TRBJ1-1, with a tentative D call TRBD1 (6 bases). Germline CDR1 SGHRS, CDR2 YFSETQ. Trimming cost V 7 bases and J 7 bases, with 23 bases left between them. The CDR3 totals 15 residues. The CDR3 coding sequence is TGCGCCAGCGGGACATCATACGGGGCAGACTTTGAAGCTTTCTTT. This gives the protein CASGTSYGADFEAFF.

The rearrangement uses TRBV7-8 and TRBJ1-1; a weak D match, TRBD1 (5 bases). This CDR3 region has 15 residues. Germline CDR1 is SGHVS and CDR2 is FQNEAQ. V dropped 3 bases and J dropped 8 bases, with 19 bases sitting between them. The chain's CDR3 is CASSFGGRDGIEAFF. The CDR3 DNA sequence: TGTGCCAGCAGCTTTGGGGGGAGGGACGGAATCGAAGCTTTCTTT.

This clone was picked up one time. The V call is TRBV10-3, the J call TRBJ1-2; D perhaps matches TRBD1 (6 bases). Germline-derived CDR1 and CDR2 are ENHRY and SYGVKD. This CDR3 is built from 14 residues. Between the trimmed V and J ends, which lost 7 bases and 3 bases, there was a span of 15 bases. The CDR3 loop reads CAITKGVLDYGYTF. The CDR3 DNA reads TGTGCCATCACCAAGGGGGTACTGGACTATGGCTACACCTTC.

The chain has TRBV5-4 and TRBJ2-3; 7 bases line up with TRBD2. Germline V gives CDR1 SGHNT, CDR2 YYREEE (reference sequence). CDR3 length equals 14 residues. The V segment lost 4 bases and the J segment 1 base; nucleotides outside the gene matches: 3. This CDR3 is CASSPGGGTDTQYF. The DNA for the CDR3 is TGTGCCAGCAGCCCGGGGGGAGGCACAGATACGCAGTATTTT.

The gene calls are TRBV5-6 and TRBJ1-1, with 8 nucleotides matching TRBD1. There are 14 residues in the CDR3. V shed 2 bases, J shed 6 bases, and the junction held 6 bases outside the gene matches. Germline-derived CDR1 and CDR2 are SGHDT and YYEEEE. CDR3 bases: TGTGCCAGCAGCTTCGGACAGGGTAGTTCTGAAGCTTTCTTT. Protein sequence: CASSFGQGSSEAFF.

The chain combines TRBV7-3 with TRBJ2-3, with 10 bases matching TRBD2. The CDR3 extends over 16 amino acids. With V trimmed by 2 bases and J by 4 bases, 6 bases remained unmatched. The germline V gene encodes CDR1 SGHTA and CDR2 FQGTGA. The CDR3 region has the DNA TGTGCCAGCAGCTTATCTAGCGGGAGAGGCTCAGATACGCAGTATTTT. This gives the protein CASSLSSGRGSDTQYF.

The chain is built from TRBV20-1 and TRBJ1-4, with D perhaps TRBD1 (6 bases). The germline V gene has CDR1 DFQATT and CDR2 SNEGSKA (reference sequence). Deletions cut 3 bases from V and 7 bases from J, with 6 bases between. This CDR3 comprises 11 residues. The CDR3 DNA follows: TGCAGTGCTAGGGACAGTGAAAAACTGTTTTTT. Translating gives CSARDSEKLFF.

This chain connects TRBV6-5 to TRBJ2-7; D is undetermined. V lost 0 bases and J lost 4, with 13 bases in between. This CDR3 comprises 15 residues. The V gene's germline CDR1 is MNHEY and CDR2 SVGAGI. CDR3 residues: CASSYSAGSAYEQYF. CDR3 DNA sequence: TGTGCCAGCAGTTACTCGGCAGGCTCGGCTTACGAGCAGTACTTC.

This sequence joins TRBV7-2 and TRBJ2-5, with TRBD2 identical over 11 bases. The CDR3 contains 16 residues. V lost 5 bases and J lost 5; bases outside the gene matches: 10. Germline assignment: CDR1 SGHTA and CDR2 FQGNSA. The CDR3 bases are TGTGCCAGCAGCCTCCTTAGCGGGGGGGCCCGGGAGACCCAGTACTTC. Its translation: CASSLLSGGARETQYF. Full variable domain (missing parts from reference TRBV7-2 and TRBJ2-5): GAGVSQSPSNKVTEKGKDVELRCDPISGHTALYWYRQSLGQGLEFLIYFQGNSAPDKSGLPSDRFSAERTGGSVSTLTIQRTQQEDSAVYLCASSLLSGGARETQYFGPGTRLLVL.

The rearrangement links TRBV3-1 (or the pseudogene TRBV3-2) to TRBJ1-1; TRBD1 matches 7 bases. The germline V gene encodes CDR1 LGHDT and CDR2 YNNKEL (reference sequence). The V segment lost 4 bases and the J segment 3 bases; nucleotides outside the gene matches: 5. This CDR3 comprises 14 residues. The DNA for the CDR3 is TGTGCCAGCAGCCTCCTCAGGGGGGACACTGAAGCTTTCTTT. Amino acids: CASSLLRGDTEAFF.

CDR3 amino acids: CASSPGWTLAKNIQYF. The DNA for the CDR3 is TGTGCCAGCAGCCCCGGTTGGACATTAGCCAAAAACATTCAGTACTTC. V is TRBV7-2 and J is TRBJ2-4, with a weak D call TRBD1 (5 bases). Trimming took off 5 bases at V and 0 bases at J, with 14 bases between the two ends. This CDR3 has 16 residues. Per the germline V gene, CDR1 is SGHTA and CDR2 is FQGNSA.

The chain joins TRBV7-2 to TRBJ2-2, with D possibly matching TRBD2 (6 bases). This CDR3 has 14 amino acids. V was shortened by 0 bases and J by 7 bases, with 9 bases between the two germline ends. Germline V CDR1 and CDR2: SGHTA, FQGNSA. The CDR3 nucleotides read TGTGCCAGCAGCTTAGCCGGACTAAACGGGGAGCTGTTTTTT. Translated, it gives CASSLAGLNGELFF.

The chain recombines TRBV19 with TRBJ1-2; 12 bases match TRBD1. This CDR3 is built from 16 residues. CDR1 is LNHDA and CDR2 is SQIVND in the germline V gene (reference sequence). V lost 4 bases to trimming and J lost 5 bases; unmatched junction nucleotides: 8. The CDR3 DNA sequence: TGTGCCAGTAGTACGGGACAGGGGGCAAGTTGGTATGGCTACACCTTC. Its translation is CASSTGQGASWYGYTF.

This chain connects TRBV19 to TRBJ1-1; 7 bases align to TRBD1. The CDR3 spans 17 residues. V shed 7 bases and J 3 bases; nucleotides not matched to a gene: 17. Per the germline V gene, CDR1 is LNHDA and CDR2 is SQIVND (reference sequence). In DNA, the CDR3 is TGTGCCAGTACCTACCGGCAGGGCCTCAGGGGGGACACTGAAGCTTTCTTT. Amino acid sequence: CASTYRQGLRGDTEAFF.

The CDR3 DNA is TGTGCCAGCAGCCCCGGGGGACTAGGCGACTACGAGCAGTACTTC. Its protein is CASSPGGLGDYEQYF. The rearrangement links TRBV28 to TRBJ2-7; 8 nucleotides agree with TRBD2. This CDR3 is built from 15 residues. CDR1 is MDHEN, CDR2 SYDVKM, per germline. Trimming removed 6 bases from V and 3 bases from J; junction bases left unmatched: 10.

The chain couples TRBV18 to TRBJ1-1, with D tentatively TRBD1 (5 bases). The CDR3 is 15 amino acids. The germline V gene encodes CDR1 KGHSH and CDR2 LQKENI. Trimming shortened V by 1 base and J by 5 bases, and 14 bases separated the two germline ends. CDR3 DNA: TGTGCCAGCTCACCACAGAACACAGGAGGGACTGAAGCTTTCTTT. Its protein is CASSPQNTGGTEAFF.